This is a list of T cell receptor beta chains from one sample in a study of patients and donors after allogeneic stem cell transplantation. TCRdb recomputed calls from the RT-PCR reads with MiXCR, one row per CDR3 protein. The sample holds fewer than 500,000 distinct CDR3 sequences; roughly 16% are singletons and the top ten take less than 8.5%. The sequenced sample consisted of blood, either unsorted or a sorted T cell fraction (not recorded which). The receptors come from a human donor who was either an allogeneic HSCT recipient or a stem cell or donor lymphocyte infusion donor (not recorded which). It is not recorded whose cells these are; they may come from a transplant donor. Both conserved end residues are part of each CDR3. The D gene is left open where the match is weak. A clone size is listed for some rows: how often the clone was seen (once, few, many), or a class if it is expanded.

>few|TRBV28|NA|TRBJ1-4
CASTLAGTPNEKLFF
TGTGCCAGCACCCTCGCCGGGACTCCTAATGAAAAACTGTTTTTT
>NA|TRBV21-1|NA|TRBJ2-7
CASSKGGDRVQYF
TGTGCCAGCAGCAAAGGAGGGGACAGGGTACAGTACTTC
>NA|TRBV20-1|NA|TRBJ2-3
CSALLAMRADTQYF
TGCAGTGCTCTCCTAGCAATGAGGGCAGATACGCAGTATTTT
>NA|TRBV2|TRBD1|TRBJ1-5
CASRKPGQGAYGNQPQHF
TGTGCCAGCAGGAAACCGGGACAGGGGGCGTACGGCAATCAGCCCCAGCATTTT
>many|TRBV5-5|TRBD1|TRBJ1-2
CASSGTVYGYTF
TGTGCCAGCAGCGGGACAGTCTATGGCTACACCTTC
>NA|TRBV12-3/TRBV12-4|TRBD2|TRBJ2-3
CASRLPGTSGGDTQYF
TGTGCCAGCAGGCTGCCCGGGACTAGCGGAGGAGATACGCAGTATTTT
>NA|TRBV25-1|TRBD1|TRBJ2-2
CASSENRGATGELFF
TGTGCCAGCAGTGAAAACAGGGGCGCTACCGGGGAGCTGTTTTTT
>NA|TRBV7-2|TRBD2|TRBJ2-2
CASSLYSVLAARGELFF
TGTGCCAGCAGCTTGTACTCGGTGCTAGCGGCCCGCGGGGAGCTGTTTTTT
>many|TRBV5-1|NA|TRBJ1-1
CASSLVSAPNTEAFF
TGCGCCAGCAGCTTGGTCTCGGCCCCGAACACTGAAGCTTTCTTT
>NA|TRBV5-6|TRBD1|TRBJ2-7
CASSRGQISGEQYF
TGTGCCAGCAGCCGGGGACAGATTTCTGGTGAGCAGTACTTC
>few|TRBV27|NA|TRBJ2-7
CASSSHSAGAYEQYF
TGTGCCAGCAGTTCCCACTCGGCAGGCGCCTACGAGCAGTACTTC
>NA|TRBV12-3/TRBV12-4|NA|TRBJ1-5
CASSSGHNSNQPQHF
TGTGCCAGCAGTTCGGGTCACAATAGCAATCAGCCCCAGCATTTT
>NA|TRBV7-2|NA|TRBJ1-2
CASSLDRTHGYTF
TGTGCCAGCAGCTTAGATCGGACCCACGGCTACACCTTC
>few|TRBV4-2|TRBD1|TRBJ2-2
CASSRVDRGENTGELFF
TGTGCCAGCAGCCGAGTAGACAGGGGGGAGAACACCGGGGAGCTGTTTTTT
>NA|TRBV28|NA|TRBJ1-6
CASSLWNSPLHF
TGTGCCAGCAGTTTATGGAATTCACCCCTCCACTTT
>NA|TRBV4-1|NA|TRBJ1-1
CASGRVLNTEAFF
TGCGCCAGCGGACGGGTCTTAAACACTGAAGCTTTCTTT
>few|TRBV6-1|NA|TRBJ2-7
CASIPGSSYEQYF
TGTGCCAGCATACCGGGTAGCTCCTACGAGCAGTACTTC
>NA|TRBV5-1|NA|TRBJ1-2
CASTGRANYGYTF
TGCGCCAGCACTGGGAGAGCTAACTATGGCTACACCTTC
>many|TRBV12-3/TRBV12-4|NA|TRBJ2-2
CASSLGDAGELFF
TGTGCCAGCAGTTTAGGGGACGCCGGGGAGCTGTTTTTT
>NA|TRBV10-2|NA|TRBJ2-3
CAAKAGALGDTDTQYF
TGCGCCGCCAAAGCCGGGGCCTTGGGAGACACAGATACGCAGTATTTT
>NA|TRBV4-1|NA|TRBJ2-1
CASSQGWGDNEQFF
TGCGCCAGCAGCCAAGGGTGGGGGGACAATGAGCAGTTCTTC
>many|TRBV5-1|NA|TRBJ2-1
CASSRGYQGGSYEQFF
TGCGCCAGCAGTCGAGGTTACCAGGGGGGTTCATATGAGCAGTTCTTC
>few|TRBV3-1|TRBD2|TRBJ2-1
CASSPTGTRANEQFF
TGTGCCAGCAGCCCAACCGGGACTAGGGCAAATGAGCAGTTCTTC
>NA|TRBV2|NA|TRBJ1-1
CASSAEVRNTEAFF
TGTGCCAGCAGCGCCGAAGTCAGGAACACTGAAGCTTTCTTT
>NA|TRBV5-6|NA|TRBJ2-7
CASSLAMGEQYF
TGTGCCAGCAGCTTGGCCATGGGAGAGCAGTACTTC
>few|TRBV20-1|TRBD2|TRBJ2-3
CSARPFLADTDTQYF
TGCAGTGCTAGACCATTCCTAGCGGATACAGATACGCAGTATTTT
>NA|TRBV14|NA|TRBJ2-1
CASSQWGRAAYNEQFF
TGTGCCAGCAGCCAATGGGGGCGGGCGGCCTACAATGAGCAGTTCTTC
>NA|TRBV27|NA|TRBJ2-3
CASSLGSLSQYF
TGTGCCAGCAGTTTAGGCAGCCTGTCGCAGTATTTT
>few|TRBV7-3|NA|TRBJ2-3
CASSLAAGPSTDTQYF
TGTGCCAGCAGCTTAGCGGCGGGGCCTTCCACAGATACGCAGTATTTT
>few|TRBV20-1|NA|TRBJ2-5
CSARKGISWGRETQYF
TGCAGTGCTAGGAAAGGGATTAGTTGGGGCCGGGAGACCCAGTACTTC
>few|TRBV24-1|TRBD1|TRBJ1-3
CATSDPGQGGNTIYF
TGTGCCACCAGTGACCCGGGACAGGGAGGAAACACCATATATTTT
>few|TRBV27|NA|TRBJ1-5
CASSGGRFNQPQHF
TGTGCCAGCAGTGGGGGCCGCTTCAATCAGCCCCAGCATTTT
>NA|TRBV11-2|TRBD2|TRBJ2-5
CASSPRRTSGGIQETQYF
TGTGCCAGCAGCCCAAGAAGGACTAGCGGGGGTATACAAGAGACCCAGTACTTC
>few|TRBV7-7|NA|TRBJ2-2
CASSGGNPGELFF
TGTGCCAGCAGCGGGGGCAACCCCGGGGAGCTGTTTTTT
>NA|TRBV6-1|TRBD1|TRBJ1-2
CASSPNDRGGYGYTF
TGTGCCAGCAGCCCAAACGACAGGGGCGGCTATGGCTACACCTTC
>NA|TRBV7-2|TRBD1|TRBJ2-5
CASSLEWGQGAETQYF
TGTGCCAGCAGCTTAGAGTGGGGACAGGGGGCAGAGACCCAGTACTTC
>few|TRBV20-1|TRBD1|TRBJ2-1
CSARDPGGAYNEQFF
TGCAGTGCTAGAGATCCAGGGGGCGCGTACAATGAGCAGTTCTTC
>NA|TRBV6-1|TRBD2|TRBJ2-1
CASSSGSPGTVSNNEQFF
TGTGCCAGCAGTAGCGGGAGCCCCGGGACCGTATCTAACAATGAGCAGTTCTTC
>few|TRBV6-2/TRBV6-3|TRBD2|TRBJ2-4
CASSYGLAGKAKNIQYF
TGTGCCAGCAGTTACGGCCTAGCGGGAAAGGCCAAAAACATTCAGTACTTC
>many|TRBV28|NA|TRBJ2-1
CASSRRGTRWSEQFF
TGTGCCAGCAGTCGGCGCGGGACCCGATGGTCTGAGCAGTTCTTC
>few|TRBV28|NA|TRBJ2-1
CAAGQTMYNEQFF
TGTGCCGCCGGACAGACCATGTACAATGAGCAGTTCTTC
>few|TRBV18|NA|TRBJ1-6
CASSPQPSSYNSPLHF
TGTGCCAGCTCACCCCAACCGAGCTCCTATAATTCACCCCTCCACTTT
>NA|TRBV7-9|TRBD2|TRBJ2-7
CASSSRLAGGLSEQYF
TGTGCCAGCAGCTCTAGACTAGCGGGGGGGCTCTCCGAGCAGTACTTC
>NA|TRBV10-3|NA|TRBJ1-2
CAISEGRTNYGYTF
TGTGCCATCAGTGAAGGGAGGACTAACTATGGCTACACCTTC
>NA|TRBV7-2|NA|TRBJ2-2
CASSLVPKTGELFF
TGTGCCAGCAGCTTGGTTCCGAAGACCGGGGAGCTGTTTTTT
>NA|TRBV30|NA|TRBJ2-1
CAWTNGERDWGEQFF
TGTGCCTGGACCAACGGGGAAAGAGACTGGGGTGAGCAGTTCTTC
>few|TRBV5-1|NA|TRBJ2-1
CAKAQRGYNEQFF
TGCGCCAAAGCGCAAAGGGGCTACAATGAGCAGTTCTTC
>few|TRBV24-1|TRBD2|TRBJ2-1
CATSDWRTSGGPSSYNEQFF
TGTGCCACCAGTGATTGGAGGACTAGCGGGGGGCCTAGCTCCTACAATGAGCAGTTCTTC
>NA|TRBV11-2|TRBD1|TRBJ2-6
CASSYPGQGYRANVLTF
TGTGCCAGCAGCTACCCCGGACAGGGCTATAGGGCCAACGTCCTGACTTTC
>NA|TRBV24-1|NA|TRBJ1-2
CATSRSPQYGYTF
TGTGCCACCAGTCGTTCACCTCAATATGGCTACACCTTC
>NA|TRBV29-1|NA|TRBJ1-2
CSVAPPWGAQKYGYTF
TGCAGCGTTGCCCCACCGTGGGGGGCGCAAAAATATGGCTACACCTTC